Below are 4 T cell receptor beta chains sequenced from a single sample in a study of control samples from healthy donors and cancer patients (TCRdb year 2020). Libraries were built with the immunoSEQ multiplex PCR assay. TCRdb obtained this table from immuneACCESS and retained in-frame rearrangements with V and J assigned. These tables miss some clones; where compared with another copy, unresolved V genes account for less than half of the shortfall, and the remainder is unexplained. This sample holds about 120,000 clones; about 90% were observed only once. Approximately 2% of the sample belongs to the ten largest clones. Sequences were obtained from blood. Receptor source: a woman aged 45-65 years in good health.

The chain employs TRBV10-3 and TRBJ1-5, with 7 bases identical to TRBD1. Germline CDR1 reads ENHRY; CDR2 reads SYGVKD. The CDR3 runs to 13 residues. The ends lost 6 bases at V and 3 bases at J; junction bases unmatched: 2. The CDR3 DNA reads as TGTGCCATCAGGACAGGGCCCAATCAGCCCCAGCATTTT. Translated: CAIRTGPNQPQHF.

The genes are TRBV18 and TRBJ1-2, with 9 positions matching TRBD1. The germline gives CDR1 KGHSH, CDR2 LQKENI. The CDR3 is made up of 15 amino acids. Losses at the gene ends were 3 bases for V and 8 bases for J; bases not matched to a gene: 10. The CDR3 reads CASSPGQGHGYGYTF. The CDR3 DNA reads TGTGCCAGCTCACCCGGACAGGGGCACGGGTACGGCTACACCTTC.

The chain links TRBV6-5 to TRBJ2-7, with D hard to call. Deletions cut 8 bases from V and 2 bases from J, with 10 bases between. The CDR3 spans 12 residues. CDR1 is MNHEY and CDR2 is SVGAGI in the germline V gene. The CDR3 sequence: CASPRRTYEQYF. The CDR3 DNA sequence: TGTGCCAGCCCGAGACGGACCTACGAGCAGTACTTC.

The chain employs TRBV7-9 and TRBJ1-1; 7 nucleotides align to TRBD1. V lost 9 bases to trimming and J lost 0 bases; unmatched junction nucleotides: 4. The CDR3 totals 13 residues. Germline CDR1 is SEHNR and CDR2 is FQNEAQ (reference sequence). The CDR3: CASNRGLNTEAFF. The CDR3, as DNA: TGTGCCAGTAACAGGGGTTTGAACACTGAAGCTTTCTTT.